This TCR beta chain was found in a study of PD-L1 blockade in urothelial cancer. The wider study: The patients' atezolizumab therapy, 1,200 mg intravenously every 3 weeks, started at some point between 2014 and 2016.

Time point in this sample: pretreatment peripheral blood. Patients had locally advanced or metastatic urothelial carcinoma. Samples were collected from each patient before treatment and during treatment. Each patient gave between 1 and 8 of them in total. The repertoire was sequenced with immunoSEQ multiplex PCR; TCRdb's copy has only in-frame clones and lacks some. The sample records about 95,000 clones, 90% being singletons. In regard to this clone: Its antigen remains unknown.

Study-level results: Pretreatment peripheral blood TCR clonality that fell below the median predicted better survival among the patients studied.

Sequences were derived from PBMCs, sampled around atezolizumab (anti-PD-L1) treatment. The source of this sequence is a man aged 60-69 years with urothelial cancer.

Written as DNA, the CDR3 is TGCGCCAGCAGTCCGAGGCCCCCCAGGGAACCTTACAATGAGCAGTTCTTC. Amino acid sequence: CASSPRPPREPYNEQFF. J is TRBJ2-1 and V is TRBV10-1, with D maybe TRBD1 (5 bases). The CDR3 totals 17 residues. Looked up from germline, CDR1 is WNHNN and CDR2 is SYGVQD (reference sequence). Trimming left V 5 bases short and J 4 bases short, with 21 bases between.